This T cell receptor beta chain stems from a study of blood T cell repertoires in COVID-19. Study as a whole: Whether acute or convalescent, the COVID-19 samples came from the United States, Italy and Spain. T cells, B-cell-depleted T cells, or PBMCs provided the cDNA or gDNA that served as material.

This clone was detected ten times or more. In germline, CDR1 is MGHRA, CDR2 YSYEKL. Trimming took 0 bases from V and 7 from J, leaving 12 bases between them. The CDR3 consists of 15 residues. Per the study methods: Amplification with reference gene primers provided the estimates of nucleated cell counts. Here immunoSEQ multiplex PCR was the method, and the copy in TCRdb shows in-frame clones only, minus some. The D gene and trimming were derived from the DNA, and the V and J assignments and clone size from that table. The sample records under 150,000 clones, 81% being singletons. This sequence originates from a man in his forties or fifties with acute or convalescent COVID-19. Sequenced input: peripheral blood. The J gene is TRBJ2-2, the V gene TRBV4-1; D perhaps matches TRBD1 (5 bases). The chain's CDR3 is CASSQELQVGGELFF. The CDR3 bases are TGCGCCAGCAGCCAAGAATTACAGGTCGGCGGGGAGCTGTTTTTT.